In its sample, the clone carrying this T cell receptor beta chain was seen once. Its antigen remains unknown. This sample is part of a study of cytomegalovirus exposure and HLA in healthy donors. Findings and caveats of the study: Researchers had no immune exposure information except CMV serostatus available. In a later analysis, HLA-associated TCR beta chains were more clonally expanded than equally common others. Reports credit the classifier with highly specific, highly sensitive diagnosis of cytomegalovirus status.

This PCR relied on a set of 60 Vbeta primers and 13 Jbeta primers. Repertoires were generated with immunoSEQ multiplex PCR, while TCRdb's copy carries only in-frame clones and drops some. The sample shows roughly 140,000 clones, over 75% of them seen only once. This CDR3 spans 15 amino acids. V lost 4 bases and J lost 6, with 16 bases in between. CDR1 SGHRS and CDR2 YFSETQ come from the germline V gene. This TCR was recovered from a man aged 25 to 45 in good health and CMV-seropositive. This rearrangement joins TRBV5-1 to TRBJ1-4; a weak D match, TRBD1 (5 bases). Sequencing input: PBMCs. CDR3 sequence reads: CASSRRAGGDEKLFF. The CDR3 DNA reads TGCGCCAGCAGCCGGAGGGCCGGAGGGGATGAAAAACTGTTTTTT.